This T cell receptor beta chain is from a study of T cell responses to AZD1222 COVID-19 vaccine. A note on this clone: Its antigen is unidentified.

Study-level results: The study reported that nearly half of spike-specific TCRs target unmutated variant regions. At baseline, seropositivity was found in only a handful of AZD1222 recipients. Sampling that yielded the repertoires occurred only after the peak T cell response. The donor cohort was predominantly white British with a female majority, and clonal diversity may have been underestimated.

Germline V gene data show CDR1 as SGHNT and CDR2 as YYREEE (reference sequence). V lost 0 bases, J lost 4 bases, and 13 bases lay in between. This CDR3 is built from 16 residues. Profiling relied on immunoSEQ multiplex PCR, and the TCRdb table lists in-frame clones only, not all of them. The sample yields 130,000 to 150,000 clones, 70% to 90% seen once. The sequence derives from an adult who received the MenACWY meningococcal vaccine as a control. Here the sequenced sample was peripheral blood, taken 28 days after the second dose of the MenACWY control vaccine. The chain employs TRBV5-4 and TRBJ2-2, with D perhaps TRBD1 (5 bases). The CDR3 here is CASSLEGRVGTGELFF. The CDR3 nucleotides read TGTGCCAGCAGCTTGGAAGGCAGGGTTGGCACCGGGGAGCTGTTTTTT.